This T cell receptor (beta chain) is drawn from a study of T cell responses to AZD1222 COVID-19 vaccine. In germline, CDR1 is SGHTA, CDR2 FQGNSA. This CDR3 spans 15 amino acids. V was shortened by 1 base and J by 5 bases, with 12 bases between the two germline ends. The assay was immunoSEQ multiplex PCR, and TCRdb's table has in-frame clones only and misses some. Of about 150,000 clones in the sample, approximately 89% were seen once. J is TRBJ1-5 and V is TRBV7-2, with no clear D. The input for sequencing was peripheral blood, taken 28 days after the second AZD1222 dose. The origin of this receptor is an adult who received the AZD1222 COVID-19 vaccine. The CDR3 nucleotides read TGTGCCAGCAGCTTAGGGGATGGCTTCTATCAGCCCCAGCATTTT. Translating gives CASSLGDGFYQPQHF.